The rows below give T cell receptor beta chains drawn from one sample of a study of identical twins' blood T cells. One entry per CDR3 protein results from TCRdb running MiXCR on the 5' RACE reads. The sample yields about 370,000 distinct CDR3 sequences, about 28% seen once. The sequenced sample was PBMCs. The receptors shown here come from a woman aged 18-50 years in good health. The CDR3 runs from the conserved cysteine through the conserved F or W. The D gene is left open where the match is weak. A row's size may be missing; if present it is once, few, many or a size class.

NA	TRBD1	TRBV20-1	TRBJ2-7	CSVPTGTGIYEQYF	TGCAGTGTTCCGACCGGGACAGGAATCTACGAGCAGTACTTC
NA	TRBD1	TRBV10-3	TRBJ2-1	CAISDPRTGRYNEQFF	TGTGCCATCAGTGACCCTAGGACAGGGCGATACAATGAGCAGTTCTTC
NA	NA	TRBV5-1	TRBJ2-5	CASSLKQKETQYF	TGCGCCAGCAGCTTGAAACAGAAAGAGACCCAGTACTTC
NA	NA	TRBV18	TRBJ1-6	CASSEGTFRSPLHF	TGTGCCAGCTCAGAGGGGACTTTTCGTTCACCCCTCCACTTT
many	TRBD2	TRBV28	TRBJ2-1	CASSRLTSGSYNEQFF	TGTGCCAGCAGTCGCTTGACTAGCGGGTCGTACAATGAGCAGTTCTTC
few	NA	TRBV7-9	TRBJ1-2	CASSLASEGIYTF	TGTGCCAGCAGCTTAGCGTCGGAGGGGATCTACACCTTC
few	NA	TRBV20-1	TRBJ1-4	CSAGRGGTNEKLFF	TGCAGTGCTGGCCGGGGGGGCACTAATGAAAAACTGTTTTTT
few	NA	TRBV12-5	TRBJ2-7	CASSLDTGTHVF	TGTGCTAGTAGTTTGGACACCGGGACCCACGTTTTC
few	NA	TRBV6-6	TRBJ1-1	CASNTLGRLTEAFF	TGTGCCAGCAACACCCTAGGGCGGTTAACTGAAGCTTTCTTT
many	NA	TRBV20-1	TRBJ1-5	CSAKDNNQPQHF	TGCAGTGCTAAGGACAACAATCAGCCCCAGCATTTT
few	NA	TRBV5-1	TRBJ2-3	CASSLARKDTQYF	TGCGCCAGCAGCTTGGCCAGAAAAGATACGCAGTATTTT